This T cell receptor beta chain is drawn from a study of blood T cell repertoires in COVID-19. Study overall: Whether acute or convalescent, the COVID-19 samples came from the United States, Italy and Spain. T cells, B-cell-depleted T cells, or PBMCs supplied cDNA or gDNA.

V gave up 1 base and J gave up 5 bases, with 11 bases separating them. The CDR3 spans 14 residues. Germline values: CDR1 SGHNT, CDR2 YENEEA. Per the study methods: Estimation of nucleated cell counts was performed using reference gene primer amplification. Assay: immunoSEQ multiplex PCR; the TCRdb copy retains only in-frame clones and omits some. From that table come the V and J calls and clone size; the DNA was used to work out D and trimming. The sample contains 650,000 to 800,000 clones, more than 80% of which appear only once. The gene calls are TRBV11-3 and TRBJ1-1; no clear D. Sequencing input: peripheral blood. The receptor comes from a woman in her late teens or twenties with acute or convalescent COVID-19. DNA of the CDR3: TGTGCCAGCAGCTTAGGACCAACGGGGACTGAAGCTTTCTTT. Amino acids: CASSLGPTGTEAFF.